Listed here are 25 T cell receptor beta chains from one sample, sequenced in a study of cytomegalovirus exposure and HLA in healthy donors. PCR was performed using 60 Vbeta and 13 Jbeta primers. Libraries were prepared by immunoSEQ multiplex PCR; TCRdb keeps only in-frame clonotypes and omits some of them. The table records 150,000 to 200,000 clones, approximately 84% of them present only once. The specimen was PBMCs. These receptors originate from a man younger than 35 in good health and CMV-seropositive.

The chain has TRBV6-4 and TRBJ2-5, with 9 bases that match TRBD1. Germline V CDR1 and CDR2: MRHNA, SNTAGT. V was clipped by 0 bases and J by 2 bases; unmatched bases: 7. This CDR3 is built from 17 residues. The CDR3 bases are TGTGCCAGCAGTGACTCGTGGGACAGGGAAATGCAAGAGACCCAGTACTTC. It is translated as CASSDSWDREMQETQYF.

The gene calls are TRBV11-2 and TRBJ2-1; 9 bases match TRBD2. The ends lost 6 bases at V and 16 bases at J; junction bases unmatched: 13. The germline V gene has CDR1 SGHAT and CDR2 FQNNGV. The CDR3 contains 13 residues. For the CDR3, the DNA is TGTGCCAGCAGGGTTAGCGGGGGCCCAATGAGTTTCTTC. Translated, it gives CASRVSGGPMSFF. Filled out from reference TRBV11-2 and TRBJ2-1, the complete variable domain reads EAGVAQSPRYKIIEKRQSVAFWCNPISGHATLYWYQQILGQGPKLLIQFQNNGVVDDSQLPKDRFSAERLKGVDSTLKIQPAKLEDSAVYLCASRVSGGPMSFFGPGTRLTVL.

The chain is built from TRBV10-3 and TRBJ2-3, with D unclear. Germline V gene data show CDR1 as ENHRY and CDR2 as SYGVKD. V dropped 0 bases and J dropped 0 bases, with 10 bases sitting between them. The CDR3 loop spans 16 amino acids. The CDR3 loop reads CAISESSGSSTDTQYF. The DNA for the CDR3 is TGTGCCATCAGTGAGTCATCCGGGTCTAGCACAGATACGCAGTATTTT.

Worth noting for this clone: At the DNA level, this CDR3 is encoded by other sequences in the same sample as well. The chain uses TRBV9 and TRBJ1-5; D remains unclear. The ends were cut back, 0 bases at V and 1 base at J, with 5 bases in the middle. Per germline, CDR1 SGDLS and CDR2 YYNGEE. The CDR3 contains 14 residues. The CDR3 DNA reads as TGTGCCAGCAGCGTAGGAGGGAGCAATCAGCCCCAGCATTTT. It is translated as CASSVGGSNQPQHF.

V is TRBV7-8 and J is TRBJ1-1; 9 bases agree with TRBD1. V lost 2 bases and J lost 5; bases outside the gene matches: 6. This CDR3 comprises 15 residues. CDR1 and CDR2 from the germline V gene are SGHVS and FQNEAQ. The CDR3 is CASSLQGQGGTEAFF. The CDR3 region has the DNA TGTGCCAGCAGCTTACAGGGACAGGGCGGGACTGAAGCTTTCTTT.

The genes are TRBV7-2 and TRBJ2-7, with 9 bases matching TRBD1. CDR3 length: 15 residues. From germline, CDR1 is SGHTA and CDR2 FQGNSA. V shed 2 bases and J 4 bases; nucleotides not matched to a gene: 6. The CDR3 loop is CASSLRTGEYYEQYF. The CDR3 DNA is TGTGCCAGCAGCTTAAGGACAGGGGAGTATTACGAGCAGTACTTC.

The chain links TRBV21-1 to TRBJ1-3; the DNA was not compared with TRBD1, the D call given in the table. TRBV21-1 is a pseudogene segment. The CDR3 has 15 amino acids. CDR3 DNA sequence: TGTGCCAGCAGCAAAGGGACAGGGGGTGGAAACACCATATATTTT. It is translated as CASSKGTGGGNTIYF.

This chain uses TRBV21-1 with TRBJ2-7; the table's D call TRBD1 went unverified against the DNA. TRBV21-1 represents a pseudogene. CDR3 size: 17 residues. DNA of the CDR3: TGTGCCAGCACAAACCCAGGTATCGGGACAGGTCTCCACGAGCAGTACTTC. Encoded protein: CASTNPGIGTGLHEQYF.

This clone occurred once. The rearrangement joins TRBV5-6 to TRBJ2-3; no clear D. Trimming removed 0 bases from V and 6 bases from J, with 11 bases in between. CDR1 and CDR2 from the germline V gene are SGHDT and YYEEEE. This CDR3 contains 14 residues. The CDR3 loop is CASSLELAGDTQYF. In DNA, the CDR3 is TGTGCCAGCAGCTTGGAATTAGCTGGGGATACGCAGTATTTT.

The J gene is TRBJ2-5, the V gene TRBV29-1; D is perhaps TRBD2 (6 bases). The CDR3 contains 13 residues. From germline, CDR1 is SQVTM and CDR2 ANQGSEA. V was trimmed by 3 bases and J by 5 bases, leaving 13 bases between them. CDR3 loop: CSVEAGLAETQYF. In nucleotides, the CDR3 is TGCAGCGTTGAGGCGGGGCTGGCGGAGACCCAGTACTTC.

J is TRBJ1-1 and V is TRBV30; weak D call: TRBD1 (5 bases). The germline V gene has CDR1 GTSNPN and CDR2 SVGIG (reference sequence). Trimming left V 3 bases short and J 1 base short, with 9 bases between. The CDR3 sequence is 13 residues long. The CDR3 bases are TGTGCCTGGAGCGCGGGACCGAACACTGAAGCTTTCTTT. This encodes CAWSAGPNTEAFF.

V and J are TRBV9 and TRBJ2-5, with TRBD2 matching over 9 bases. This CDR3 has 16 residues. Germline values: CDR1 SGDLS, CDR2 YYNGEE. V lost 4 bases, J lost 7 bases, and 14 bases stayed unmatched. In DNA form, the CDR3 reads TGTGCCAGCAGCCCCGGGGTAGCGGGGGTTCTAGGGACCCAGTACTTC. This sequence encodes CASSPGVAGVLGTQYF.

This clone occurred once. The rearrangement uses TRBV6-5 and TRBJ2-5; D possibly corresponds to TRBD1 (6 bases). CDR1 is MNHEY, CDR2 SVGAGI, per germline. The CDR3 loop spans 13 amino acids. Deletions cut 6 bases from V and 0 bases from J, with 8 bases between. CDR3 sequence: CASSQGYQETQYF. The CDR3 region has the DNA TGTGCCAGCAGCCAGGGGTACCAAGAGACCCAGTACTTC.

This chain links TRBV6-5 with TRBJ2-5; 9 positions match TRBD2. The CDR3 runs 15 residues. Germline CDR1 reads MNHEY; CDR2 reads SVGAGI. J was trimmed by 1 base and V by 6 bases; bases with no gene match: 6. The chain's CDR3 is CASSYSGGLQETQYF. CDR3 nucleotides: TGTGCCAGCAGCTATAGCGGGGGCCTCCAAGAGACCCAGTACTTC.

CDR3 residues: CASNPRKRYEPQHF. The CDR3 DNA reads TGTGCCAGTAATCCCAGAAAGCGGTACGAGCCCCAGCATTTT. The chain has TRBV19 and TRBJ1-5; no firm D call. Germline V gene lookup returns CDR1 LNHDA and CDR2 SQIVND (reference sequence). Trimming took off 7 bases at V and 8 bases at J, with 18 bases between the two ends. The CDR3 is 14 amino acids. The variable domain in full, with the rest retrieved from reference TRBV19 and TRBJ1-5, is DGGITQSPKYLFRKEGQNVTLSCEQNLNHDAMYWYRQDPGQGLRLIYYSQIVNDFQKGDIAEGYSVSREKKESFPLTVTSAQKNPTAFYLCASNPRKRYEPQHFGDGTRLSIL.

This clone was seen a few times. The chain links TRBV7-9 to TRBJ1-5, with 8 bases identical to TRBD1. The CDR3 extends over 14 amino acids. Germline V gene data show CDR1 as SEHNR and CDR2 as FQNEAQ (reference sequence). The J segment lost 4 bases and the V segment lost 4 bases, leaving 3 bases of the junction unmatched. The CDR3 nucleotides are TGTGCCAGCAGCTCAGGGGGCTTTAATCAGCCCCAGCATTTT. Translating it yields CASSSGGFNQPQHF.

CDR3 residues: CASSSTGQRANTIYF. In DNA, the CDR3 is TGTGCCAGCAGCTCAACGGGCCAGAGGGCAAACACCATATATTTT. The chain is built from TRBV7-9 and TRBJ1-3; D not certain. Trimming cost V 4 bases and J 6 bases, with 16 bases left between them. CDR3 length: 15 amino acids. Germline CDR1 reads SEHNR; CDR2 reads FQNEAQ (reference sequence).

The chain recombines TRBV5-4 with TRBJ2-7, with 8 bases that match TRBD2. Unmatched junction bases numbered 10, after V lost 4 bases and J lost 1 base. Per the germline V gene, CDR1 is SGHNT and CDR2 is YYREEE (reference sequence). The CDR3 loop spans 16 amino acids. CDR3 coding DNA: TGTGCCAGCAGCCGAGGGGTTGGCGGGGGGTCCTACGAGCAGTACTTC. Amino acid sequence: CASSRGVGGGSYEQYF.

The chain uses TRBV10-3 and TRBJ1-1; D perhaps matches TRBD1 (5 bases). The germline gives CDR1 ENHRY, CDR2 SYGVKD. V lost 6 bases and J 1 base, leaving 12 bases between the germline ends. This CDR3 has 14 residues. In nucleotides, the CDR3 is TGTGCCATCAGGAGATTACAGGAGAACACTGAAGCTTTCTTT. Its protein product is CAIRRLQENTEAFF.

Notes on this clone: One end of the junction fails to match germline, which may point to a read error. This CDR3 is CASSPLPSRGSHNEQFF. Here the CDR3 DNA reads TGTGCCAGCTCCCCACTCCCCAGCAGGGGGTCCCACAATGAGCAGTTCTTC. The gene calls are TRBV18 and TRBJ2-1; 7 bases are a match to TRBD1. The germline V gene encodes CDR1 KGHSH and CDR2 LQKENI. This CDR3 has 17 amino acids.

The chain links TRBV5-6 to TRBJ2-7; the D call may be TRBD1 or TRBD2 (6 bases each). The CDR3 loop spans 14 amino acids. The V gene lost 7 bases and the J gene lost 0 bases, with 14 bases spanning the gap. Germline loops: CDR1 SGHDT, CDR2 YYEEEE. The CDR3 region is CASGLGGPSYEQYF. For the CDR3, the DNA is TGTGCCAGCGGATTGGGGGGCCCCTCCTACGAGCAGTACTTC.

The chain joins TRBV15 to TRBJ1-5, with D possibly being TRBD1 (5 bases). The germline V gene encodes CDR1 LNHNV and CDR2 YYDKDF (reference sequence). The V end lost 0 bases, the J end lost 13 bases, and 13 bases lay between the germline ends. The CDR3 runs to 13 residues. CDR3 nucleotides: TGTGCCACCAGCAGAGATGGCAGGGTTGGTCAGCATTTT. As protein: CATSRDGRVGQHF.

Worth noting for this clone: Other DNA sequences in the same sample also yield this CDR3. The gene calls are TRBV7-2 and TRBJ1-1, with D possibly TRBD1 on 6 matching bases. The CDR3 sequence is 14 residues long. Trimming stripped 0 bases from V and 1 base from J, with 6 bases between. The germline gives CDR1 SGHTA, CDR2 FQGNSA. The chain's CDR3 is CASSLAGANTEAFF. DNA of the CDR3: TGTGCCAGCAGCTTAGCGGGGGCGAACACTGAAGCTTTCTTT.

V and J are TRBV2 and TRBJ2-5, with no clear D. The length of the CDR3 is 13 residues. CDR1 and CDR2 from the germline V gene are SNHLY and FYNNEI. Trimming removed 4 bases from V and 2 bases from J, with 8 bases in between. The CDR3 loop is CASSALEQETQYF. CDR3 DNA: TGTGCCAGCAGTGCTTTGGAGCAAGAGACCCAGTACTTC.

The rearrangement uses TRBV5-6 and TRBJ2-3; D might be TRBD2 (5 bases). The CDR3 sequence is 16 residues long. Trimming left V 0 bases short and J 2 bases short, with 13 bases between. Germline CDR1 reads SGHDT; CDR2 reads YYEEEE. This CDR3 is CASSLVPGKYTDTQYF. The CDR3, as DNA: TGTGCCAGCAGCTTGGTCCCGGGGAAATACACAGATACGCAGTATTTT.